This TCR beta chain was identified in a study of cytomegalovirus exposure and HLA in healthy donors. Study findings and constraints: Earlier analysis looked at TCR beta V segments, and most were productive about 90% or about 30% of the time. The later analysis indicated that the majority of CMV-associated TCR beta chains appeared HLA-restricted.

V gave up 0 bases and J gave up 5 bases; unmatched junction bases: 7. The CDR3 runs to 16 residues. The V gene's germline CDR1 is SGHRS and CDR2 YFSETQ. Details on this clone: What it recognizes is unknown.

13 Jbeta primers and 60 Vbeta primers were used for the PCR. TCRdb's table, derived via immunoSEQ multiplex PCR, lists solely in-frame clones and lacks some. Seen here are under 300,000 clones, about 80% observed once, and the top ten hold about 7.5%. The sequence was collected from a woman aged 60-75 years in good health and CMV-seropositive. The sample was PBMCs. This chain joins TRBV5-1 and TRBJ1-4, with 7 positions matching TRBD1. The CDR3 is CASSLDLDRWNEKLFF. CDR3 nucleotides: TGCGCCAGCAGCTTGGATCTGGACAGGTGGAATGAAAAACTGTTTTTT.